Listed below are T cell receptor beta chains from one sample, sequenced in a study of PD-1 blockade in classical Hodgkin lymphoma. The table came from immunoSEQ multiplex PCR; TCRdb's copy has only in-frame clones and leaves some out. The table includes about 32,000 clones, 81% detected once. The source material was peripheral blood mononuclear cells (PBMCs), sampled before the fourth cycle of nivolumab. The receptors come from a human donor with classical Hodgkin lymphoma. Both conserved end residues are part of each CDR3. D genes are given only for firm matches. Not all rows give a size; the values are once, few, many and, for expanded clones, a class.

cdr3_aa: CASSLGLAGGRGTDTQYF
cdr3_nt: TGTGCCAGCAGCTTAGGGCTAGCGGGGGGGCGGGGCACAGATACGCAGTATTTT
clone_size: -
j_call: TRBJ2-3
d_call: TRBD2
v_call: TRBV5-4

cdr3_aa: CSGRTSGAYNEQFF
cdr3_nt: TGCAGCGGAAGGACTAGCGGTGCCTACAATGAGCAGTTCTTC
clone_size: -
j_call: TRBJ2-1
d_call: TRBD2
v_call: TRBV29-1

cdr3_aa: CASSHRTEAEQYF
cdr3_nt: TGTGCCAGCAGCCACCGGACAGAGGCCGAGCAGTACTTC
clone_size: once
j_call: TRBJ2-7
d_call: -
v_call: TRBV11-1

cdr3_aa: CASSIKASNQPQHF
cdr3_nt: TGTGCCAGTAGTATCAAGGCAAGCAATCAGCCCCAGCATTTT
clone_size: -
j_call: TRBJ1-5
d_call: -
v_call: TRBV19

cdr3_aa: CASSSRYTGELFF
cdr3_nt: TGTGCCAGCAGCTCCCGATACACCGGGGAGCTGTTTTTT
clone_size: once
j_call: TRBJ2-2
d_call: -
v_call: TRBV9

cdr3_aa: CAWKTLGGARGNTIYF
cdr3_nt: TGTGCCTGGAAAACCCTAGGGGGGGCGAGAGGAAACACCATATATTTT
clone_size: once
j_call: TRBJ1-3
d_call: -
v_call: TRBV30

cdr3_aa: CASSGLGGTEAFF
cdr3_nt: TGTGCCAGCAGTGGACTCGGGGGGACTGAAGCTTTCTTT
clone_size: -
j_call: TRBJ1-1
d_call: -
v_call: TRBV27

cdr3_aa: CASSLTLAGGLNTQYF
cdr3_nt: TGTGCCAGCAGCTTAACACTAGCGGGAGGGCTGAATACGCAGTATTTT
clone_size: -
j_call: TRBJ2-3
d_call: TRBD2
v_call: TRBV13

cdr3_aa: CATSRDGEVSGNTIYF
cdr3_nt: TGTGCCACCAGCAGAGATGGGGAAGTCTCTGGAAACACCATATATTTT
clone_size: -
j_call: TRBJ1-3
d_call: -
v_call: TRBV15

cdr3_aa: CASSQAAGGDEKLFF
cdr3_nt: TGCGCCAGCAGCCAAGCGGCAGGGGGCGATGAAAAACTGTTTTTT
clone_size: few
j_call: TRBJ1-4
d_call: TRBD1
v_call: TRBV4-3

cdr3_aa: CAISEEPQETQYF
cdr3_nt: TGTGCCATCAGTGAGGAGCCGCAAGAGACCCAGTACTTC
clone_size: -
j_call: TRBJ2-5
d_call: -
v_call: TRBV10-3

cdr3_aa: CASSLKGQGAYNEQFF
cdr3_nt: TGCGCCAGCAGCTTAAAGGGACAGGGGGCTTACAATGAGCAGTTCTTC
clone_size: -
j_call: TRBJ2-1
d_call: TRBD1
v_call: TRBV5-1

cdr3_aa: CSVGAGVRDEQFF
cdr3_nt: TGCAGCGTTGGGGCGGGAGTGAGGGATGAGCAGTTCTTC
clone_size: -
j_call: TRBJ2-1
d_call: TRBD2
v_call: TRBV29-1

cdr3_aa: CASSLAVYGGELFF
cdr3_nt: TGTGCCAGCAGCTTAGCGGTGTATGGCGGGGAGCTGTTTTTT
clone_size: -
j_call: TRBJ2-2
d_call: -
v_call: TRBV7-3

cdr3_aa: CASSPRDGYYEQYF
cdr3_nt: TGTGCCAGCAGCCCCCGGGACGGCTACTACGAGCAGTACTTC
clone_size: -
j_call: TRBJ2-7
d_call: -
v_call: TRBV9

cdr3_aa: CASSFTGWLGKNIQYF
cdr3_nt: TGTGCCAGCAGCTTTACAGGGTGGTTGGGCAAAAACATTCAGTACTTC
clone_size: -
j_call: TRBJ2-4
d_call: -
v_call: TRBV5-4

cdr3_aa: CASSELISGTEAFF
cdr3_nt: TGTGCCAGCAGTGAATTGATCTCGGGTACTGAAGCTTTCTTT
clone_size: once
j_call: TRBJ1-1
d_call: -
v_call: TRBV6-1

cdr3_aa: CASSPRTGVYEQYF
cdr3_nt: TGTGCCAGCAGCCCCCGGACAGGGGTCTACGAGCAGTACTTC
clone_size: -
j_call: TRBJ2-7
d_call: TRBD1
v_call: TRBV7-8

cdr3_aa: CASSKGDVNTEAFF
cdr3_nt: TGCGCCAGCAGTAAAGGGGACGTGAACACTGAAGCTTTCTTT
clone_size: -
j_call: TRBJ1-1
d_call: -
v_call: TRBV5-1

cdr3_aa: CASSSQGTGGYGYTF
cdr3_nt: TGTGCCAGCAGTTCACAGGGGACCGGGGGCTATGGCTACACCTTC
clone_size: -
j_call: TRBJ1-2
d_call: TRBD1
v_call: TRBV6-5

cdr3_aa: CASSLARGENEKLFF
cdr3_nt: TGTGCCAGCAGCTTAGCCCGGGGGGAAAATGAAAAACTGTTTTTT
clone_size: few
j_call: TRBJ1-4
d_call: -
v_call: TRBV7-9

cdr3_aa: CASSRRGPYEQYF
cdr3_nt: TGTGCCAGCAGTCGCAGGGGCCCCTACGAGCAGTACTTC
clone_size: -
j_call: TRBJ2-7
d_call: -
v_call: TRBV6-6

cdr3_aa: CASKRGTMNTEAFF
cdr3_nt: TGTGCCAGTAAGCGGGGTACCATGAACACTGAAGCTTTCTTT
clone_size: once
j_call: TRBJ1-1
d_call: -
v_call: TRBV19

cdr3_aa: CAIRPGTGLSGSSYNEQFF
cdr3_nt: TGCGCCATCCGTCCCGGGACAGGGCTTAGCGGGTCCTCCTACAATGAGCAGTTCTTC
clone_size: -
j_call: TRBJ2-1
d_call: TRBD1
v_call: TRBV10-2

cdr3_aa: CASRPGGTGNTIYF
cdr3_nt: TGTGCCAGCCGCCCGGGGGGCACTGGAAACACCATATATTTT
clone_size: -
j_call: TRBJ1-3
d_call: -
v_call: TRBV6-5

cdr3_aa: CASSLRSLGLADEQFF
cdr3_nt: TGTGCCAGCAGCTTAAGGTCCCTGGGACTAGCGGATGAGCAGTTCTTC
clone_size: few
j_call: TRBJ2-1
d_call: TRBD2
v_call: TRBV7-2

cdr3_aa: CASSSTGSTDTQYF
cdr3_nt: TGTGCCAGCAGCTCGACGGGGAGCACAGATACGCAGTATTTT
clone_size: -
j_call: TRBJ2-3
d_call: -
v_call: TRBV6-4

cdr3_aa: CASSDSRGAGELFF
cdr3_nt: TGTGCCAGCAGTGACTCACGGGGTGCCGGGGAGCTGTTTTTT
clone_size: -
j_call: TRBJ2-2
d_call: -
v_call: TRBV6-4

cdr3_aa: CASSLGQGRLNSPLHF
cdr3_nt: TGTGCCAGCAGCTTGGGACAGGGCCGGCTTAATTCACCCCTCCACTTT
clone_size: few
j_call: TRBJ1-6
d_call: TRBD1
v_call: TRBV5-6

cdr3_aa: CASRRGRLAGGSWGELFF
cdr3_nt: TGTGCCAGCCGAAGGGGAAGACTAGCGGGAGGTTCGTGGGGGGAGCTGTTTTTT
clone_size: -
j_call: TRBJ2-2
d_call: -
v_call: TRBV21-1

cdr3_aa: CASSLTGSGYQPQHF
cdr3_nt: TGTGCCAGCAGCTTAACGGGCAGTGGTTACCAGCCCCAGCATTTT
clone_size: few
j_call: TRBJ1-5
d_call: -
v_call: TRBV7-2

cdr3_aa: CSVGGATGQFTEAFF
cdr3_nt: TGCAGCGTTGGCGGGGCCACAGGGCAATTCACTGAAGCTTTCTTT
clone_size: -
j_call: TRBJ1-1
d_call: -
v_call: TRBV29-1

cdr3_aa: CATSRGMGSGNTIYF
cdr3_nt: TGTGCCACCAGCAGAGGAATGGGGTCTGGAAACACCATATATTTT
clone_size: -
j_call: TRBJ1-3
d_call: -
v_call: TRBV15

cdr3_aa: CASSSSGTSGTYEQYF
cdr3_nt: TGTGCCAGCAGCTCTAGTGGGACTAGCGGAACCTACGAGCAGTACTTC
clone_size: -
j_call: TRBJ2-7
d_call: TRBD2
v_call: TRBV7-8

cdr3_aa: CASTRAGREAFF
cdr3_nt: TGTGCCAGCACCCGCGCGGGCCGTGAAGCTTTCTTT
clone_size: -
j_call: TRBJ1-1
d_call: -
v_call: TRBV5-4

cdr3_aa: CASSAGGQETQYF
cdr3_nt: TGTGCCAGCAGCGCGGGGGGCCAAGAGACCCAGTACTTC
clone_size: -
j_call: TRBJ2-5
d_call: TRBD2
v_call: TRBV7-9

cdr3_aa: CASSGTSGSYEQYF
cdr3_nt: TGTGCCAGCAGCGGAACTAGCGGATCCTACGAGCAGTACTTC
clone_size: -
j_call: TRBJ2-7
d_call: TRBD2
v_call: TRBV7-9

cdr3_aa: CASSQTGTGRPYGYTF
cdr3_nt: TGCGCCAGCAGCCAGACCGGGACAGGAAGGCCCTATGGCTACACCTTC
clone_size: once
j_call: TRBJ1-2
d_call: TRBD1
v_call: TRBV4-3

cdr3_aa: CASSRSGGAYEQFF
cdr3_nt: TGTGCCAGCAGCCGTAGCGGGGGGGCCTATGAGCAGTTCTTC
clone_size: -
j_call: TRBJ2-1
d_call: TRBD2
v_call: TRBV6-5

cdr3_aa: CASSQGAYNEQFF
cdr3_nt: TGCGCCAGCAGCCAAGGGGCATACAATGAGCAGTTCTTC
clone_size: -
j_call: TRBJ2-1
d_call: -
v_call: TRBV4-3

cdr3_aa: CASSIGGPASAFF
cdr3_nt: TGTGCCAGCAGTATAGGTGGTCCAGCCTCAGCTTTCTTT
clone_size: once
j_call: TRBJ1-1
d_call: -
v_call: TRBV7-9

cdr3_aa: CASSSTGTGASGELFF
cdr3_nt: TGTGCCAGCAGCTCAACCGGGACAGGGGCCTCCGGGGAGCTGTTTTTT
clone_size: -
j_call: TRBJ2-2
d_call: TRBD1
v_call: TRBV7-3

cdr3_aa: CASSKTRNTEAFF
cdr3_nt: TGTGCCAGTAGTAAAACAAGAAACACTGAAGCTTTCTTT
clone_size: -
j_call: TRBJ1-1
d_call: -
v_call: TRBV19

cdr3_aa: CASSLKRRTDTQYF
cdr3_nt: TGTGCCAGCAGCTTGAAACGACGCACAGATACGCAGTATTTT
clone_size: -
j_call: TRBJ2-3
d_call: -
v_call: TRBV5-6

cdr3_aa: CASSEERSEAFF
cdr3_nt: TGCGCCAGCAGTGAGGAAAGGTCTGAAGCTTTCTTT
clone_size: -
j_call: TRBJ1-1
d_call: -
v_call: TRBV10-2

cdr3_aa: CASSRRWTSDPETQYF
cdr3_nt: TGCGCCAGCAGCCGCCGGTGGACTAGCGACCCAGAGACCCAGTACTTC
clone_size: -
j_call: TRBJ2-5
d_call: TRBD2
v_call: TRBV4-3

cdr3_aa: CASSEQTGGYTF
cdr3_nt: TGTGCCAGCAGCGAACAGACAGGAGGCTACACCTTC
clone_size: -
j_call: TRBJ1-2
d_call: -
v_call: TRBV9